This is a list of T cell receptor beta chains from one sample in a study of blood T cell repertoires in COVID-19. Using immunoSEQ multiplex PCR, the repertoire was profiled, and TCRdb retains in-frame clones only, with some absent. Of approximately 150,000 clones listed, approximately 81% were seen once; the top ten hold 2% to 3%. Material: peripheral blood. The receptors come from a human donor with acute or convalescent COVID-19. The donor label of this sample is uncertain. Both conserved end residues are part of each CDR3. The D gene is left open where the match is weak. The listing skips clone size in some rows; elsewhere it reads once, few, many or a size class.

j_gene,abundance,v_gene,d_gene,CDR3aa,CDR3nt
TRBJ2-3,.,TRBV6-2/TRBV6-3,TRBD1,CASSLDRAPSTDTQYF,TGTGCCAGCAGTCTCGACAGGGCCCCTAGCACAGATACGCAGTATTTT
TRBJ1-2,.,TRBV10-3,.,CAISPFGGIGYGYTF,TGTGCCATCAGCCCCTTCGGGGGGATCGGCTATGGCTACACCTTC
TRBJ2-1,.,TRBV2,TRBD1,CASSESLGDSSYNEQFF,TGTGCCAGCAGTGAGTCCTTGGGGGACAGCTCCTACAATGAGCAGTTCTTC
TRBJ1-1,.,TRBV30,.,CAWSLAGFEAFF,TGTGCCTGGAGTTTGGCAGGGTTTGAAGCTTTCTTT
TRBJ1-5,few,TRBV6-5,.,CASSPADSLNQPQHF,TGTGCCAGCAGTCCCGCCGACAGTTTAAATCAGCCCCAGCATTTT
TRBJ1-4,.,TRBV2,TRBD1,CASSDRGLANEKLFF,TGTGCCAGCAGTGACAGGGGGCTGGCTAATGAAAAACTGTTTTTT
TRBJ2-3,.,TRBV19,.,CASVGPDTQYF,TGTGCCAGTGTGGGGCCAGATACGCAGTATTTT
TRBJ1-1,.,TRBV5-1,.,CASSLSGNYEAFF,TGCGCCAGCAGCTTGTCCGGGAATTATGAAGCTTTCTTT
TRBJ1-2,.,TRBV11-2,TRBD1,CASSLAGQGIGGYTF,TGTGCCAGCAGCTTGGCGGGACAGGGGATTGGTGGCTACACCTTC
TRBJ2-5,.,TRBV7-9,.,CASSTLGGPEETQYF,TGTGCCAGCAGTACGCTCGGGGGGCCTGAAGAGACCCAGTACTTC
TRBJ2-3,.,TRBV19,.,CASSVRVDSVITDTQYF,TGTGCCAGTAGTGTGAGGGTGGACAGCGTCATCACAGATACGCAGTATTTT
TRBJ1-1,.,TRBV11-3,TRBD1,CASSRDSGEAFF,TGTGCCAGCAGCCGGGACAGCGGTGAAGCTTTCTTT
TRBJ2-1,.,TRBV6-5,TRBD2,CASIRLAAYNEQFF,TGTGCCAGCATTCGACTAGCGGCCTACAATGAGCAGTTCTTC
TRBJ2-3,.,TRBV7-3,.,CASSLGGASTDTQYF,TGTGCCAGCAGCTTAGGGGGGGCCAGCACAGATACGCAGTATTTT
TRBJ2-3,once,TRBV5-1,.,CASSLGQSTDTQYF,TGCGCCAGCAGCTTGGGACAGTCCACAGATACGCAGTATTTT
TRBJ1-2,.,TRBV7-9,.,CASSPYGYTF,TGTGCCAGCAGCCCTTATGGCTACACCTTC
TRBJ2-3,once,TRBV10-3,TRBD1,CASLRDRRTDTQYF,TGTGCCAGCCTCCGGGACAGGAGGACAGATACGCAGTATTTT
TRBJ2-5,few,TRBV24-1,TRBD2,CATSDGGGAKTQYF,TGTGCCACCAGTGATGGGGGAGGGGCAAAGACCCAGTACTTC
TRBJ1-1,.,TRBV11-2,.,CASSSLGQQEAFF,TGTGCCAGCAGCTCCCTCGGACAGCAAGAAGCTTTCTTT
TRBJ2-7,few,TRBV6-5,TRBD1,CASSYGPGQGLPKQYF,TGTGCCAGCAGTTACGGGCCTGGACAGGGACTTCCTAAGCAGTACTTC
TRBJ1-4,once,TRBV9,.,CASSVQATNEKLFF,TGTGCCAGCAGCGTACAGGCAACTAATGAAAAACTGTTTTTT
TRBJ1-5,.,TRBV7-2,TRBD1,CASSSLGQGNQPQHF,TGTGCCAGCAGCTCCCTTGGACAGGGTAATCAGCCCCAGCATTTT
TRBJ1-6,.,TRBV5-4,.,CASSAGLGNSPLHF,TGTGCCAGCAGCGCTGGACTGGGTAATTCACCCCTCCACTTT
TRBJ2-1,.,TRBV14,TRBD2,CASSHPGTSGWNEQFF,TGTGCCAGCAGCCATCCTGGGACTAGCGGCTGGAATGAGCAGTTCTTC
TRBJ2-1,.,TRBV7-3,TRBD2,CASSLAGSSYNEQFF,TGTGCCAGCAGCCTAGCGGGGAGCTCCTACAATGAGCAGTTCTTC
TRBJ2-3,.,TRBV6-2/TRBV6-3,TRBD2,CASSYGLEFADTQYF,TGTGCCAGCAGTTACGGACTAGAGTTCGCAGATACGCAGTATTTT
TRBJ1-5,.,TRBV4-1,TRBD1,CASSLRSIRTGGASQPQHF,TGCGCCAGCAGCCTACGTTCGATTCGGACAGGGGGCGCCTCTCAGCCCCAGCATTTT
TRBJ1-1,.,TRBV25-1,.,CASTRGGRNTEAFF,TGTGCCAGCACTCGGGGGGGGAGGAACACTGAAGCTTTCTTT
TRBJ2-7,.,TRBV18,TRBD1,CASSETQGASYEQYF,TGTGCCAGCTCAGAAACTCAGGGGGCCTCCTACGAGCAGTACTTC
TRBJ2-5,.,TRBV3-1/TRBV3-2,.,CASSQYIPGLGIQETQYF,TGTGCCAGCAGCCAATACATACCGGGACTGGGAATTCAAGAGACCCAGTACTTC
TRBJ1-3,.,TRBV5-6,.,CASSLRGLALGNTIYF,TGTGCCAGCAGCTTACGGGGACTAGCTCTGGGAAACACCATATATTTT
TRBJ1-1,.,TRBV27,TRBD1,CASSLKTTGTAYTEAFF,TGTGCCAGCAGTTTAAAGACGACAGGGACCGCATATACTGAAGCTTTCTTT
TRBJ2-5,once,TRBV19,.,CASSIDELQETQYF,TGTGCCAGTAGTATAGACGAGCTACAAGAGACCCAGTACTTC
TRBJ2-3,.,TRBV27,TRBD2,CASSLYVAGGTDTQYF,TGTGCCAGCAGTTTATACGTAGCGGGGGGCACAGATACGCAGTATTTT
TRBJ2-1,.,TRBV5-1,TRBD2,CASSLGFEQRGNNEQFF,TGCGCCAGCAGCTTGGGCTTTGAGCAGCGGGGGAACAATGAGCAGTTCTTC
TRBJ1-2,.,TRBV9,TRBD1,CASSAVPTGRNYGYTF,TGTGCCAGCAGCGCGGTACCGACAGGGAGGAACTATGGCTACACCTTC
TRBJ2-3,few,TRBV19,.,CASRQGSTDTQYF,TGTGCCAGTAGACAGGGAAGCACAGATACGCAGTATTTT
TRBJ2-3,.,TRBV7-6,TRBD2,CASSLTSGVTDTQYF,TGTGCCAGCAGCTTAACTAGCGGGGTCACAGATACGCAGTATTTT
TRBJ2-5,.,TRBV6-1,.,CASSDSGLQETQYF,TGTGCCAGCAGTGATTCAGGGCTACAAGAGACCCAGTACTTC
TRBJ2-1,.,TRBV11-2,.,CASSVLSGLSYNEQFF,TGTGCCAGCAGCGTATTAAGCGGGCTCTCCTACAATGAGCAGTTCTTC
TRBJ1-1,.,TRBV10-3,TRBD1,CAISDLDRGETEAFF,TGTGCCATCAGTGACCTGGACAGGGGGGAAACTGAAGCTTTCTTT
TRBJ1-1,.,TRBV7-3,.,CASRATGNTEAFF,TGTGCCAGCAGGGCGACAGGGAACACTGAAGCTTTCTTT
TRBJ2-7,.,TRBV30,.,CAWSLTGNEQYF,TGTGCCTGGAGCCTGACAGGTAACGAGCAGTACTTC
TRBJ1-6,.,TRBV5-1,.,CASSLDIIQDSKGKGSPLHF,TGCGCCAGCAGCTTGGATATTATCCAGGACAGCAAAGGAAAGGGCTCACCCCTCCACTTT
TRBJ2-3,.,TRBV11-3,TRBD2,CASSPAGRADTQYF,TGTGCCAGCAGCCCGGCCGGGAGGGCAGATACGCAGTATTTT
TRBJ2-7,.,TRBV3-1/TRBV3-2,.,CASSHGTYEQYF,TGTGCCAGCAGCCACGGGACTTACGAGCAGTACTTC
TRBJ2-3,.,TRBV11-3,TRBD2,CASSLDRLAGEDTQYF,TGTGCCAGCAGCTTAGATCGCTTAGCGGGAGAAGATACGCAGTATTTT
TRBJ1-1,.,TRBV19,TRBD1,CASSWRDRGPTEAFF,TGTGCCAGTAGTTGGCGGGACAGGGGGCCCACTGAAGCTTTCTTT
TRBJ2-7,.,TRBV7-2,.,CASSSRRGYEQYF,TGTGCCAGCAGCTCCCGAAGGGGGTACGAGCAGTACTTC
TRBJ1-1,.,TRBV19,.,CASSIARAEAFF,TGTGCCAGTAGTATCGCGAGGGCTGAAGCTTTCTTT
TRBJ2-5,.,TRBV7-9,.,CASTELRETQYF,TGTGCCAGCACCGAACTGCGGGAGACCCAGTACTTC
TRBJ2-3,.,TRBV9,.,CASSSARQDYTQYF,TGTGCCAGCAGCTCAGCCAGACAGGATTATACGCAGTATTTT
TRBJ1-1,.,TRBV7-2,.,CASSLLGGMNTEAFF,TGTGCCAGCAGCTTACTCGGCGGGATGAACACTGAAGCTTTCTTT
TRBJ2-1,.,TRBV7-2,.,CASSLGPVNEQFF,TGTGCCAGCAGCTTAGGCCCGGTGAATGAGCAGTTCTTC